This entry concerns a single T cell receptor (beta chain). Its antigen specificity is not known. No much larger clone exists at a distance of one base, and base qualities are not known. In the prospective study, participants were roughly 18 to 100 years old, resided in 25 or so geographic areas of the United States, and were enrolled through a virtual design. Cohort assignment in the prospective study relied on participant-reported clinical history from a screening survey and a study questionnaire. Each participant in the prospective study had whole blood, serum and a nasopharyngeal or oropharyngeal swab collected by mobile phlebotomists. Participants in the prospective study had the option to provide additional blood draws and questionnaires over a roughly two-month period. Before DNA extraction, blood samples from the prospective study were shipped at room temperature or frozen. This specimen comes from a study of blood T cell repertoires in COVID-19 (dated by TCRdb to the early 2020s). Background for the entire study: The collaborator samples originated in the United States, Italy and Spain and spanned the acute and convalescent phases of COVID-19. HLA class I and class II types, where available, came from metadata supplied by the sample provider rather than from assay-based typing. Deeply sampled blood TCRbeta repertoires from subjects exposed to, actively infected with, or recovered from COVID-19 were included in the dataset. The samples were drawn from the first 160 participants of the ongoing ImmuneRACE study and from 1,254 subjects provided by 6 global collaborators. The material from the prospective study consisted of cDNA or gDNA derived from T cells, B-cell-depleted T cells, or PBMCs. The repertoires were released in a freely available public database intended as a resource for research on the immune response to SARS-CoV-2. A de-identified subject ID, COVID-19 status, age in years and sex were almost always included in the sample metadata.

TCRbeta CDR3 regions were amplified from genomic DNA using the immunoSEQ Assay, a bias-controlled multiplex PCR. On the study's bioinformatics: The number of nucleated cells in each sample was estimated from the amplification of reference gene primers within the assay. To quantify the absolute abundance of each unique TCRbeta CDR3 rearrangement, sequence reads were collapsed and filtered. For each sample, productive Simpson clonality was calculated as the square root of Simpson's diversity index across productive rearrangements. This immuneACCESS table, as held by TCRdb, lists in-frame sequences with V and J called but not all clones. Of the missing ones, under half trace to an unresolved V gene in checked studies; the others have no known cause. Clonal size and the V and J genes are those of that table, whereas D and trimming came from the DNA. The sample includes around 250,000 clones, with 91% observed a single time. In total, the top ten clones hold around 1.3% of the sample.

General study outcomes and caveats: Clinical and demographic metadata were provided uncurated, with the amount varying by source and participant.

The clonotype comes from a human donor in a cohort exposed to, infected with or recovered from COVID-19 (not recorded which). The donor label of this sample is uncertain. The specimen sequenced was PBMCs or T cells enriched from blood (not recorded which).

CDR3 sequence: CSVQVGLAEETQYF. The nucleotides are TGCAGCGTACAGGTCGGTCTTGCGGAGGAGACCCAGTACTTC. The chain links TRBV29-1 with TRBJ2-5; the D gene is perhaps TRBD1, on 5 matching bases. From the cysteine through the phenylalanine, the CDR3 covers 14 amino acids. The DNA shown is the 42-base CDR3, in frame from base 1. V is clipped by 6 bases and J by 5 bases, and the sequence between their germline boundaries is 19 bases long. CDR1 and CDR2 are drawn from the germline V gene: SQVTM, ANQGSEA.